This T cell receptor (beta chain) was sequenced during a study of blood T cells in healthy people across ages. A second PCR, run for roughly 7 to 11 cycles, used a sample-barcoded 5' primer plus a J-beta primer mix. MiXCR, run by TCRdb on the 5' RACE reads, gives a single entry per CDR3 protein. The table lists about 1.4 million distinct CDR3 sequences, 55% to 75% of them singletons. Germline V gene lookup returns CDR1 SGHTS and CDR2 YDEGEE. This CDR3 has 16 residues. Study-level findings and limits: Unsorted PBMCs ruled out conclusive naive versus antigen-experienced comparison.

For this clonotype: Its antigen is unknown.

Sequenced input: blood. The receptor's source is a man aged 18 to 30 in good health. V is TRBV5-8 and J is TRBJ2-4; a possible D gene is TRBD2 (5 bases). The last part of the DNA fits TRBJ2-7 better; the J call may be wrong. CDR3 nucleotides: TGTGCCAGCAGCTTTCAAGCCGCCGCGGGCTCCTACGAGCAGTACTTC. It encodes CASSFQAAAGSYEQYF.